Presented here are 17 T cell receptor beta chains from one specimen sequenced in a study of cytomegalovirus exposure and HLA in healthy donors. Assay used: immunoSEQ multiplex PCR; TCRdb lists only in-frame clones, some missing. Among around 94,000 clones listed, about 95% were seen once. Sequencing used PBMCs. All receptors derive from a woman under 30 in good health and CMV-seronegative.

The chain links TRBV14 to TRBJ1-2; D is undetermined. The V end lost 1 base, the J end lost 4 bases, and 10 bases lay between the germline ends. The CDR3 runs 14 residues. Per the germline V gene, CDR1 is SGHDN and CDR2 is FVKESK. The CDR3 reads CASSQGPGGYGYTF. The CDR3 DNA is TGTGCCAGCAGCCAAGGTCCAGGAGGCTATGGCTACACCTTC.

This rearrangement joins TRBV2 to TRBJ1-5, with D uncertain. The CDR3 covers 18 residues. V lost 6 bases to trimming and J lost 4 bases, with 25 bases between them. Germline CDR1 SNHLY, CDR2 FYNNEI. Here the CDR3 reads CASSLQPPAAAGNQPQHF. In DNA form, the CDR3 reads TGTGCCAGCAGCTTACAACCCCCGGCAGCGGCTGGGAATCAGCCCCAGCATTTT.

The chain couples TRBV4-1 to TRBJ1-4, with D possibly being TRBD1 (6 bases). V was trimmed by 2 bases and J by 2 bases, leaving 12 bases between them. In germline, CDR1 is MGHRA, CDR2 YSYEKL. The CDR3 contains 16 residues. CDR3 nucleotides: TGCGCCAGCAGCCAAAATCCAGGGGAGACTAATGAAAAACTGTTTTTT. This encodes CASSQNPGETNEKLFF.

The chain is built from TRBV15 and TRBJ1-3; D uncertain. Germline V CDR1 and CDR2: LNHNV, YYDKDF (reference sequence). The CDR3 covers 12 residues. With 1 base removed from V and 7 bases from J, the gap between germline ends came to 5 bases. CDR3 in amino acids: CATSRAGNTIYF. The CDR3 DNA reads as TGTGCCACCAGCAGAGCGGGGAACACCATATATTTT.

V and J are TRBV10-2 and TRBJ2-7, with 12 bases identical to TRBD2. The CDR3 length is 16 residues. In germline, CDR1 is WSHSY, CDR2 SAAADI. V lost 5 bases and J lost 4; bases outside the gene matches: 9. The CDR3, as DNA: TGCGCCAGCAGTCCTTCTAGCGGGAGGGCCATATACGAGCAGTACTTC. This encodes CASSPSSGRAIYEQYF.

This chain connects TRBV19 to TRBJ2-5, with D maybe TRBD2 (6 bases). This CDR3 is 14 amino acids long. The germline CDR1 and CDR2 sequences are LNHDA and SQIVND (reference sequence). V was trimmed by 9 bases and J by 1 base, leaving 15 bases between them. The CDR3 loop reads CASHSVGGQETQYF. CDR3 DNA: TGTGCCAGCCACTCTGTGGGGGGCCAAGAGACCCAGTACTTC.

The chain uses TRBV5-1 and TRBJ2-2; TRBD2 agrees at 12 bases. With V trimmed by 4 bases and J by 4 bases, 8 bases remained unmatched. The CDR3 contains 17 residues. The germline V gene encodes CDR1 SGHRS and CDR2 YFSETQ. As DNA, the CDR3 is TGCGCCAGCAGCCCCTCGACTAGCGGGGGATTCACCGGGGAGCTGTTTTTT. Protein: CASSPSTSGGFTGELFF.

This chain uses TRBV6-6 with TRBJ2-1, with TRBD1 matching over 9 bases. The CDR3 contains 14 residues. Per the germline V gene, CDR1 is MNHNY and CDR2 is SVGAGI (reference sequence). V dropped 2 bases and J dropped 6; count of bases not matched to a gene: 2. The CDR3 reads CASSYRDRANEQFF. DNA for the CDR3: TGTGCCAGCAGTTACCGGGACAGGGCCAATGAGCAGTTCTTC.

The DNA of the CDR3 is TGTGCCAGCAGCTCCGGGACAGGGGATGGCTACACCTTC. Encoded protein: CASSSGTGDGYTF. The rearrangement uses TRBV2 and TRBJ1-2; 10 bases match TRBD1. CDR3 length equals 13 residues. The V gene's germline CDR1 is SNHLY and CDR2 FYNNEI. The junction had 4 bases not matched to a gene; V was cut back by 6 bases and J by 6 bases. Using reference TRBV2 and TRBJ1-2 for the parts outside the CDR3, the full variable domain is EPEVTQTPSHQVTQMGQEVILRCVPISNHLYFYWYRQILGQKVEFLVSFYNNEISEKSEIFDDQFSVERPDGSNFTLKIRSTKLEDSAMYFCASSSGTGDGYTFGSGTRLTVV.

This chain connects TRBV19 to TRBJ1-1; D not resolved. This CDR3 is built from 12 residues. Germline V gene data show CDR1 as LNHDA and CDR2 as SQIVND (reference sequence). The V gene lost 5 bases and the J gene lost 4 bases, with 8 bases spanning the gap. CDR3 sequence reads: CASSSGFTEAFF. The CDR3 bases are TGTGCCAGTAGTTCAGGATTCACTGAAGCTTTCTTT.

J is TRBJ1-1 and V is TRBV29-1, with D perhaps matching TRBD1 (6 bases). CDR3 length equals 14 residues. The germline V gene has CDR1 SQVTM and CDR2 ANQGSEA. V was cut by 2 bases and J by 1 base, with 11 bases left in between. The CDR3 loop reads CSVEQGTRNTEAFF. The CDR3 DNA reads TGCAGCGTTGAACAGGGGACGCGGAACACTGAAGCTTTCTTT.

The chain is built from TRBV6-5 and TRBJ2-7; possible D gene TRBD1, 5 bases. CDR3 length: 13 amino acids. Per the germline V gene, CDR1 is MNHEY and CDR2 is SVGAGI. The V end was cut by 2 bases, the J end by 1 base, with 6 bases between. The CDR3 bases are TGTGCCAGCAGTTACCGACAGTCCTACGAGCAGTACTTC. Translating it yields CASSYRQSYEQYF.

The gene calls are TRBV11-2 and TRBJ1-2; D uncertain. This CDR3 has 14 amino acids. Trimming stripped 4 bases from V and 8 bases from J, with 17 bases between. Germline V gene lookup returns CDR1 SGHAT and CDR2 FQNNGV. The CDR3 here is CASSSEVPSQGYTF. The CDR3 DNA is TGTGCCAGCAGCTCCGAGGTGCCCTCCCAGGGCTACACCTTC.

The chain links TRBV5-1 to TRBJ2-5, with TRBD1 matching over 7 bases. V dropped 5 bases and J dropped 2; count of bases not matched to a gene: 12. Germline V gene sequence: CDR1 SGHRS, CDR2 YFSETQ. CDR3 length equals 16 residues. CDR3 in amino acids: CASRQDRTPTQETQYF. The CDR3 DNA reads TGCGCCAGCAGGCAGGACAGGACGCCAACTCAAGAGACCCAGTACTTC.

The rearrangement joins TRBV18 to TRBJ1-5; TRBD1 might be the D (6 bases). Trimming took off 2 bases at V and 4 bases at J, with 9 bases between the two ends. Germline lookup yields CDR1 KGHSH and CDR2 LQKENI. The CDR3 runs 14 residues. The CDR3 DNA reads as TGTGCCAGCTCACCAGGACAGAGTAATCAGCCCCAGCATTTT. Amino acid sequence: CASSPGQSNQPQHF.

This clone has more than one count but fewer than ten. The CDR3, as DNA: TGTGCCAGCAGCTGGAGGCTAGCGGGGCAAGAGACCCAGTACTTC. The encoded protein is CASSWRLAGQETQYF. The V call is TRBV5-4, the J call TRBJ2-5, with 9 bases fitting TRBD2. Looked up from germline, CDR1 is SGHNT and CDR2 is YYREEE (reference sequence). The V segment lost 3 bases and the J segment 2 bases; nucleotides outside the gene matches: 5. This CDR3 spans 15 amino acids. Together with reference TRBV5-4 and TRBJ2-5, the CDR3 gives the full variable domain: ETGVTQSPTHLIKTRGQQVTLRCSSQSGHNTVSWYQQALGQGPQFIFQYYREEENGRGNFPPRFSGLQFPNYSSELNVNALELDDSALYLCASSWRLAGQETQYFGPGTRLLVL.

The V gene is TRBV10-1, the J gene TRBJ2-7; 8 bases align to TRBD1. With V trimmed by 3 bases and J by 1 base, 11 bases remained unmatched. In germline, CDR1 is WNHNN, CDR2 SYGVQD (reference sequence). The CDR3 is 17 amino acids. The CDR3 DNA reads TGCGCCAGCAGTGACCACACTGGACAGGGTGTTTCCTACGAGCAGTACTTC. Translation gives CASSDHTGQGVSYEQYF.